This TCR beta chain was documented in a study of blood T cells in healthy people across ages. Germline-derived CDR1 and CDR2 are MDHEN and SYDVKM. The CDR3 has 12 amino acids. A second PCR, run for roughly 6 to 11 cycles, used a sample-barcoded 5' primer plus a J-beta primer mix. TCRdb re-derived calls from the 5' RACE reads in MiXCR, one entry per CDR3 protein. Of 500,000 to 600,000 distinct CDR3 sequences in the sample, 27% are singletons; the top ten hold about 18%. The donors, healthy Caucasians from Russia, were aged roughly 6 to 90. Study observations and caveats: Measured against age, TCR beta diversity per million T cells decreased in a roughly linear manner.

This clonotype was seen a handful of times. Its specificity is unknown. Its ends do not fully match the called genes, so a read error is possible. Sequenced: blood. The chain has TRBV28 and TRBJ1-2, with D possibly TRBD1 on 6 matching bases. The sequence was obtained from a woman in her 70s in good health. CDR3 region: CAGRPRGHGYTF. The DNA of the CDR3 is TGTGCCGGCAGGCCCCGGGGGCATGGCTACACCTTC.